The clone carrying this T cell receptor (beta chain) was recorded a few times. Its matching antigen is unknown. Germline lookup yields CDR1 PRHDT and CDR2 FYEKMQ (reference sequence). This CDR3 region has 14 residues. J lost 4 bases, V lost 5 bases, and 3 bases had no gene match. TCRdb called the reads again in MiXCR, with one record for every CDR3 protein. The sample includes 630,000 or so distinct CDR3 sequences, less than 25% of them seen just once. The sample comes from a study of T cell repertoires in cytomegalovirus infection. Study as a whole: Indications of both CMV infection and matching HLA type were provided by public TCR beta signatures. Findings and caveats of the study: It was HLA-C-restricted CMV-specific TCR beta clonotypes that dominated the response ex vivo.

Material: CD8+ T cells from PBMCs. The origin of this receptor is a human donor in good health (CMV status not recorded). Some clones in this sample may be carry-over from other donors' samples. The chain links TRBV13 to TRBJ1-5, with 9 bases that match TRBD1. The CDR3 reads CASSTGGRNQPQHF. CDR3 DNA: TGTGCCAGCAGCACAGGGGGCAGAAATCAGCCCCAGCATTTT.